This TCR beta chain was sequenced during a study of shared clonotypes between healthy human individuals. For the study at large: Serving as donors were a couple of women and a few men, whose ages spanned 18 to 49.

V lost 4 bases, J lost 3 bases, and 13 bases lay in between. The length of the CDR3 is 15 residues. Germline loops: CDR1 MGHRA, CDR2 YSYEKL. Concerning this clone: Its specificity is not known.

Broader study findings: Naive subsets, compared against memory subsets, generally had larger estimated richness values.

Evenly divided among several immunoSEQ plates was the genomic DNA of each subset. Measured with immunoSEQ multiplex PCR; TCRdb has only the in-frame clones, and not every one. The sample records about 320,000 clones, more than 75% being singletons. The sequencing input was memory CD8+ T cells sorted from blood. The subset denotes: CD45RO+ cells pooled with CCR7-negative TemRA cells. The chain uses TRBV4-1 and TRBJ1-3, with TRBD1 as a possible D gene (6 bases). This clonotype originated in a young man in good health. CDR3: CASSRAGGLGNTIYF. The DNA of the CDR3 is TGCGCCAGCAGCCGGGCCGGGGGGCTTGGAAACACCATATATTTT.